Included here is one TCR beta chain sequence, with context. This clone was seen more than once but under ten times. Which antigen it targets is not known. Within one base of it there is no much larger clone, and no base qualities were kept. CDR1 and CDR2 (SNHLY, FYNNEI) derive from the germline V gene. V is clipped by 4 bases and J by 1 base, and the sequence between their germline boundaries is 4 bases long. Including cysteine and phenylalanine, the CDR3 has 12 amino acids. The read is trimmed to its CDR3 DNA, 36 bases read in frame from base 1. In Seattle, one collaborating source enrolled patients while the infection was active and tracked those patients longitudinally over the course of disease. Collaborating institutions collected whole blood in K2EDTA tubes following their own protocols. For TCRbeta analysis, collaborators shipped samples in one of three forms: frozen whole blood, isolated PBMCs, or DNA extracted from either of those sample types.

These data come from a study of blood T cell repertoires in COVID-19 (dated by TCRdb to 2019 to 2021). With regard to the full study: Samples from collaborators originated in the United States, Italy and Spain and spanned both the acute and convalescent phases of COVID-19. The prospective study material was composed of cDNA or gDNA derived from T cells, B-cell-depleted T cells, or PBMCs. Subjects who had been exposed to COVID-19, were actively infected with it, or had recovered from it provided the deeply sampled blood TCRbeta repertoires that made up the dataset. A freely available public database, intended as a resource for researchers studying the immune response to SARS-CoV-2, is where the repertoires were released. The samples were drawn from the first 160 participants of the ongoing ImmuneRACE study and from 1,254 subjects provided by 6 global collaborators. A de-identified subject ID, COVID-19 status, age in years and sex were almost always included in the sample metadata. HLA class I and class II types, where available, came from metadata supplied by the sample provider rather than from assay-based typing.

Broader findings and caveats from the paper: The amount of clinical and demographic metadata varied by source and participant and was provided uncurated.

TCRbeta CDR3 regions were amplified from genomic DNA using the immunoSEQ Assay, a bias-controlled multiplex PCR. As for the authors' bioinformatics: The number of nucleated cells in each sample was estimated by amplification of reference gene primers within the assay. To quantify the absolute abundance of each unique TCRbeta CDR3 rearrangement, sequence reads were collapsed and filtered. Productive Simpson clonality was computed per sample as the square root of Simpson's diversity index over productive rearrangements. TCRdb stores this immuneACCESS table with in-frame sequences only. Part of the clones is absent; in the studies checked, under half of the shortfall reflects unresolved V genes, and no reason is known for the rest. The V and J calls and clone size come from that table; D and trimming were worked out from the DNA. The table for this sample lists 200,000 or so clones; 70% to 90% of them were counted only once. The ten largest clones add up to roughly a sixth of the sample.

The chain is encoded by TRBV2 joined to TRBJ1-1; no D segment can be confidently identified. The sequencing input was peripheral blood. This receptor was taken from a man in his fifties with COVID-19, enrolled during active disease. The nucleotide sequence is TGTGCCAGCAGTGCCCAGAACACTGAAGCTTTCTTT. Translated, this is CASSAQNTEAFF.